The 20 T cell receptor beta chains below all came from one sample that was sequenced in a study of T cells in Graves' hyperthyroidism and ophthalmopathy. Amplified TCR beta CDR3 regions came from RNA transcripts. HTBI primers drove first-round RT-PCR of the TCR CDR3. TCRdb fed the multiplex PCR reads into MiXCR, producing one record per CDR3 protein. The data contain about 500,000 distinct CDR3 sequences, 46% of them singletons. Sequencing input: peripheral blood or thyroid tissue (not recorded which). Every receptor here comes from an adult woman with Graves' disease, either hyperthyroidism or ophthalmopathy (not recorded which).

This clonotype was detected once. CDR3 bases: TGTGCCAGCAGCCGTGGGACCGTCCTGACTTTC. Translating gives CASSRGTVLTF. The rearrangement uses TRBV7-3 and TRBJ2-6, with D perhaps assigned TRBD1 or TRBD2 (5 bases each). Germline V lookup: CDR1 SGHTA, CDR2 FQGTGA. The CDR3 contains 11 residues. The V end lost 5 bases, the J end lost 12 bases, and 8 bases lay between the germline ends.

The J gene is TRBJ2-3, the V gene TRBV2; D might be TRBD2 (6 bases). Germline V gene lookup returns CDR1 SNHLY and CDR2 FYNNEI. The V gene lost 4 bases and the J gene lost 1 base, with 9 bases spanning the gap. The CDR3 consists of 14 residues. The CDR3, as DNA: TGTGCCAGCAGTGGCCAGCGGGGCACAGATACGCAGTATTTT. This sequence encodes CASSGQRGTDTQYF. Complete variable domain (other parts from reference TRBV2 and TRBJ2-3): EPEVTQTPSHQVTQMGQEVILRCVPISNHLYFYWYRQILGQKVEFLVSFYNNEISEKSEIFDDQFSVERPDGSNFTLKIRSTKLEDSAMYFCASSGQRGTDTQYFGPGTRLTVL.

This clonotype showed up just a few times. V gene TRBV14 combines with J gene TRBJ1-2; D is perhaps TRBD1 (5 bases). V was pared by 8 bases and J by 3 bases, with 16 bases between. Per germline, CDR1 SGHDN and CDR2 FVKESK. The CDR3 contains 14 residues. In DNA form, the CDR3 reads TGTGCCAGCTCACCCTCCCAGGGAGACTATGGCTACACCTTC. Its protein product is CASSPSQGDYGYTF. Full variable domain (outside the CDR3, taken from reference TRBV14 and TRBJ1-2): EAGVTQFPSHSVIEKGQTVTLRCDPISGHDNLYWYRRVMGKEIKFLLHFVKESKQDESGMPNNRFLAERTGGTYSTLKVQPAELEDSGVYFCASSPSQGDYGYTFGSGTRLTVV.

The J gene is TRBJ1-1, the V gene TRBV29-1, with 7 bases lining up with TRBD1. V shed 6 bases and J 6 bases; nucleotides not matched to a gene: 7. CDR1 SQVTM and CDR2 ANQGSEA come from the germline V gene. This CDR3 is built from 12 residues. CDR3 sequence (DNA): TGCAGCGTCCCAGGGGGAGTGTCTGAAGCTTTCTTT. It translates to CSVPGGVSEAFF.

The chain combines TRBV7-9 with TRBJ2-5, with D perhaps TRBD1 (6 bases). The CDR3 covers 15 residues. Trimming took off 4 bases at V and 7 bases at J, with 19 bases between the two ends. Germline V CDR1 and CDR2: SEHNR, FQNEAQ (reference sequence). The CDR3 is CASSYLGQTEGTQYF. The CDR3 nucleotides read TGTGCCAGCAGCTATCTTGGACAGACTGAGGGGACCCAGTACTTC.

This rearrangement joins TRBV25-1 to TRBJ1-3; D remains unclear. Between the trimmed V and J ends, which lost 6 bases and 9 bases, there was a span of 9 bases. This CDR3 spans 11 amino acids. The germline V gene has CDR1 MGHDK and CDR2 SYGVNS. The CDR3 protein is CASSVTGTIYF. The CDR3 DNA sequence: TGTGCCAGCAGCGTAACCGGCACCATATATTTT.

V is TRBV20-1 and J is TRBJ1-6; the D is unclear. Germline values: CDR1 DFQATT, CDR2 SNEGSKA (reference sequence). The CDR3 runs 11 residues. Trimming took 6 bases from V and 12 from J, leaving 12 bases between them. The DNA for the CDR3 is TGCAGTGCCACGAGGATACAACCCCTCCACTTT. This encodes CSATRIQPLHF.

Details on this clonotype: A read error may explain this, as a much larger clone is one base away. This CDR3 reads CSGTVGQETRYF. In nucleotides, the CDR3 is TGCAGTGGCACAGTTGGGCAAGAGACCCGGTACTTC. V gene TRBV20-1 combines with J gene TRBJ2-5; D unclear. Germline V gene lookup returns CDR1 DFQATT and CDR2 SNEGSKA (reference sequence). The CDR3 totals 12 residues.

This clonotype was observed at least ten times. The J gene is TRBJ2-7, the V gene TRBV19; TRBD2 agrees at 10 bases. CDR1 and CDR2 (germline): LNHDA, SQIVND (reference sequence). CDR3 length: 14 residues. The junction had 0 bases not matched to a gene; V was cut back by 4 bases and J by 0 bases. The CDR3 bases are TGTGCCAGTAGTACTAGCGGGAGCTCCTACGAGCAGTACTTC. This translates into CASSTSGSSYEQYF.

This clonotype was recorded at least ten times. The V gene is TRBV29-1, the J gene TRBJ1-4, with 8 positions matching TRBD1. The ends lost 6 bases at V and 5 bases at J; junction bases unmatched: 5. The CDR3 runs 13 residues. Germline CDR1 reads SQVTM; CDR2 reads ANQGSEA. DNA of the CDR3: TGCAGCGTGCGATGGACAGGGAATGAAAAACTGTTTTTT. It specifies CSVRWTGNEKLFF.

The chain joins TRBV2 to TRBJ1-1; D unclear. The germline V gene has CDR1 SNHLY and CDR2 FYNNEI. Trimming left V 4 bases short and J 0 bases short, with 9 bases between. The CDR3 contains 14 residues. The CDR3 DNA sequence: TGTGCCAGCAGTGGGATGAGGATGAACACTGAAGCTTTCTTT. Its translation is CASSGMRMNTEAFF. The full variable domain, with the rest looked up from reference TRBV2 and TRBJ1-1, is EPEVTQTPSHQVTQMGQEVILRCVPISNHLYFYWYRQILGQKVEFLVSFYNNEISEKSEIFDDQFSVERPDGSNFTLKIRSTKLEDSAMYFCASSGMRMNTEAFFGQGTRLTVV.

V is TRBV5-4 and J is TRBJ2-7, with D perhaps TRBD2 (5 bases). CDR3 length: 14 amino acids. Germline V CDR1 and CDR2: SGHNT, YYREEE (reference sequence). V dropped 1 base and J dropped 5 bases, with 13 bases sitting between them. CDR3 bases: TGTGCCAGCAGCTTGTCCGGACTCCTAGACGAGCAGTACTTC. Encoded protein: CASSLSGLLDEQYF. Looking up the rest from reference TRBV5-4 and TRBJ2-7 gives the full variable domain: ETGVTQSPTHLIKTRGQQVTLRCSSQSGHNTVSWYQQALGQGPQFIFQYYREEENGRGNFPPRFSGLQFPNYSSELNVNALELDDSALYLCASSLSGLLDEQYFGPGTRLTVT.

About this clonotype itself: It may be a read error: a sequence one base away is much more abundant. The rearrangement uses TRBV20-1 and TRBJ2-2; possibly TRBD1 for D (6 bases). Germline assignment: CDR1 DFQATT and CDR2 SNEGSKA (reference sequence). The CDR3 contains 14 residues. CDR3 region: CSTRMTGVAGELFF. CDR3 coding DNA: TGCAGTACTAGGATGACAGGAGTGGCCGGGGAGCTGTTTTTT.

This clonotype was seen many times. This sequence joins TRBV7-9 and TRBJ1-2, with D possibly being TRBD1 (6 bases). The germline gives CDR1 SEHNR, CDR2 FQNEAQ (reference sequence). Trimming pared 1 base from V and 5 bases from J, leaving 14 bases between. The CDR3 length is 15 residues. The CDR3 sequence is CASSLVGIGGYGYTF. In DNA form, the CDR3 reads TGTGCCAGCAGCTTAGTTGGTATAGGGGGATATGGCTACACCTTC.

For this clonotype: It may be a read error: a sequence one base away is much more abundant. The chain recombines TRBV6-4 with TRBJ2-2, with TRBD1 matching over 8 bases. The CDR3 extends over 13 amino acids. The V and J ends lost 6 bases and 6 bases, in that order; junction bases with no gene match: 3. CDR1 and CDR2 from the germline V gene are MRHNA and SNTAGT. Here the CDR3 DNA reads TGTGCCAGCAGACAACAGGGGGCCGGGGAGCTGTTTTTT. Its protein is CASRQQGAGELFF.

The table lists this clonotype with a few counts. J is TRBJ1-6 and V is TRBV20-1; D is perhaps TRBD1 (6 bases). V lost 0 bases and J 9 bases, leaving 18 bases between the germline ends. Germline lookup yields CDR1 DFQATT and CDR2 SNEGSKA (reference sequence). CDR3 length equals 16 residues. This CDR3 is CSARDIGQSLSSPLHF. The CDR3 nucleotides read TGCAGTGCTAGAGATATCGGACAGTCCCTATCTTCACCCCTCCACTTT.

This clonotype has more than one count but fewer than ten. The rearrangement joins TRBV25-1 to TRBJ1-6, with D tentatively TRBD1 (5 bases). Germline V CDR1 and CDR2: MGHDK, SYGVNS. V lost 3 bases to trimming and J lost 8 bases, with 20 bases between them. The CDR3 has 17 residues. The CDR3: CASSDSSPGELHSPLHF. CDR3 nucleotides: TGTGCCAGCAGTGATTCCTCACCGGGGGAGTTGCATTCACCCCTCCACTTT.

This clonotype came up many times. Here the CDR3 reads CATSRGGGTEKLFF. DNA for the CDR3: TGTGCCACCAGCAGAGGAGGGGGGACTGAAAAACTGTTTTTT. The chain is built from TRBV15 and TRBJ1-4; weak D call: TRBD1 (6 bases). The germline V gene encodes CDR1 LNHNV and CDR2 YYDKDF (reference sequence). V was trimmed by 1 base and J by 7 bases, leaving 10 bases between them. The CDR3 consists of 14 residues.

The chain employs TRBV5-1 and TRBJ2-7; tentatively, D is TRBD1 (5 bases). V lost 4 bases and J 2 bases, leaving 13 bases between the germline ends. Per the germline V gene, CDR1 is SGHRS and CDR2 is YFSETQ. The CDR3 sequence is 14 residues long. The CDR3 sequence is CASSQADSTYEQYF. For the CDR3, the DNA is TGCGCCAGCAGCCAGGCAGACAGCACCTACGAGCAGTACTTC.

Many counts were recorded for this clonotype. The chain is built from TRBV7-9 and TRBJ2-7; D perhaps matches TRBD2 (6 bases). The CDR3 runs 15 residues. The V gene's germline CDR1 is SEHNR and CDR2 FQNEAQ (reference sequence). The V gene lost 2 bases and the J gene lost 0 bases, with 11 bases spanning the gap. CDR3: CASSLMAGYSYEQYF. CDR3 DNA sequence: TGTGCCAGCAGCTTAATGGCGGGGTACTCCTACGAGCAGTACTTC. The full variable domain, with the rest looked up from reference TRBV7-9 and TRBJ2-7, is DTGVSQNPRHKITKRGQNVTFRCDPISEHNRLYWYRQTLGQGPEFLTYFQNEAQLEKSRLLSDRFSAERPKGSFSTLEIQRTEQGDSAMYLCASSLMAGYSYEQYFGPGTRLTVT.